The rows below give T cell receptor beta chains drawn from one sample of a study of brain T cells in children with intractable seizures. Data came from immunoSEQ multiplex PCR; TCRdb stores just in-frame clones and leaves some out. The sample comprises about 80,000 clones, 90% to 95% of which are singletons, and around 24% rests with the top ten. The sample was peripheral blood, taken at surgery. These receptors originate from a girl aged 2 to 10 with Rasmussen encephalitis and intractable seizures. Each CDR3 is given with its conserved first and last residue. A D gene is named only where the DNA matches it firmly. Clone size is shown for a subset of rows, as once, few, many or a class of expanded clone.

>TRBV27|-|TRBD1|TRBJ2-7
TGTGCCAGCAGTTTGGGTCGGACAGGGGAGCAGTACTTC
CASSLGRTGEQYF
>TRBV7-5|many|-|TRBJ2-5
TGTGTCAGAACCAATCCCCCAAGGGACAGCTCGAGGACCCAGTACTTC
CVRTNPPRDSSRTQYF
>TRBV6-5|-|TRBD1|TRBJ1-4
TGTGCCAGCAGAAGACAGGGAAGCAGGAATGAAAAACTGTTTTTT
CASRRQGSRNEKLFF
>TRBV28|-|-|TRBJ1-4
TGTGCCAGCAGTGGGACCCGGGGGCGGGAAAAACTGTTTTTT
CASSGTRGREKLFF
>TRBV6-6|-|TRBD1|TRBJ2-7
TGTGCCAGCAGTTCGCCTACAGGGGAATACGAGCAGTACTTC
CASSSPTGEYEQYF
>TRBV25-1|-|TRBD2|TRBJ2-3
TGTGCCAGCAGTGCCGGGGGGACCAGCACAGATACGCAGTATTTT
CASSAGGTSTDTQYF
>TRBV10-1|-|-|TRBJ1-1
TGCGCCAGCAGTGATCCTCGGCAGAACACTGAAGCTTTCTTT
CASSDPRQNTEAFF
>TRBV30|-|-|TRBJ1-5
TGTGCCTGGAGTGTGGTGCGGGGCAATCAGCCCCAGCATTTT
CAWSVVRGNQPQHF
>TRBV12-3/TRBV12-4|-|-|TRBJ1-1
TGTGCCAGCAATTACTTGGTGAACACTGAAGCTTTCTTT
CASNYLVNTEAFF
>TRBV10-3|-|-|TRBJ2-6
TGTGCCATCAGTGAGACAGGGAGAGGGGCCAACGTCCTGACTTTC
CAISETGRGANVLTF
>TRBV6-5|-|-|TRBJ1-1
TGTGCCAGCATCGCCCCTATGGGCACTGAAGCTTTCTTT
CASIAPMGTEAFF
>TRBV18|once|TRBD1|TRBJ1-5
TGTGCCAGCTCCGGGACAGGGGCCAGTCAGCCCCAGCATTTT
CASSGTGASQPQHF
>TRBV15|-|-|TRBJ2-7
TGTGCCACCAGCAGAGACCCCGCATACGAGCAGTACTTC
CATSRDPAYEQYF
>TRBV3-1/TRBV3-2|-|-|TRBJ2-6
TGTGCCAGCAGCCTTAGGGGACATAACAGGGGGGCCAACGTCCTGACTTTC
CASSLRGHNRGANVLTF
>TRBV4-1|-|-|TRBJ2-7
TGCGCCAGCAGCCAAGATCCGGGAACTACCTACGAGCAGTACTTC
CASSQDPGTTYEQYF
>TRBV3-1/TRBV3-2|-|TRBD2|TRBJ2-3
TGTGCCAGCAGTCCCGGGACTAGCGCTGGGGATACGCAGTATTTT
CASSPGTSAGDTQYF
>TRBV28|-|TRBD1|TRBJ1-6
TGTGCCAGCAGGCTGCGGGACAGATATAATTCACCCCTCCACTTT
CASRLRDRYNSPLHF
>TRBV24-1|-|-|TRBJ1-3
TGTGCCACCAACACCGGGGCCAGACCAAACACCATATATTTT
CATNTGARPNTIYF
>TRBV7-9|-|TRBD1|TRBJ2-5
TGTGCCAGCAGCTTAAAAGGGACAGGGGGCTTTGAGACCCAGTACTTC
CASSLKGTGGFETQYF
>TRBV24-1|-|-|TRBJ1-5
TGTGCCACCAGTGAGGGGAGCAATCAGCCCCAGCATTTT
CATSEGSNQPQHF
>TRBV28|-|-|TRBJ1-2
TGTGCCAGCACCATCGGAGGGAACTATGGCTACACCTTC
CASTIGGNYGYTF
>TRBV7-9|-|-|TRBJ1-3
TGTGCCAGCAGCTTAGCGGACCCCTTGGGTGGAAACACCATATATTTT
CASSLADPLGGNTIYF
>TRBV28|-|-|TRBJ2-3
TGTGCCAGCAGTTTACCGGGCTTTTCCCCAACCACAGATACGCAGTATTTT
CASSLPGFSPTTDTQYF
>TRBV28|-|TRBD1|TRBJ1-3
TGTGCCAGCAGGACCGGACAGGGCGCTGGAAACACCATATATTTT
CASRTGQGAGNTIYF
>TRBV11-2|-|TRBD1|TRBJ1-1
TGTGCCAGCAGCTTAGTCCCGGGACAGGGGGCGCGTACTGAAGCTTTCTTT
CASSLVPGQGARTEAFF
>TRBV5-4|-|TRBD2|TRBJ2-7
TGTGCCAGCAGTAAATGGGGGGGATACGAGCAGTACTTC
CASSKWGGYEQYF
>TRBV24-1|-|-|TRBJ1-5
TGTGCCACCAGCCAAAGTGGCAATCAGCCCCAGCATTTT
CATSQSGNQPQHF
>TRBV9|few|TRBD1|TRBJ2-5
TGTGCCAGCAGCCCTACCCCCGCACAGGGGAGAGAGACCCAGTACTTC
CASSPTPAQGRETQYF
>TRBV9|-|-|TRBJ2-7
TGTGCCAGCAGCGTAAGTGGAGGGGGATGGTACGGCTACGAGCAGTACTTC
CASSVSGGGWYGYEQYF
>TRBV15|-|-|TRBJ2-7
TGTGCCACCAGCAGAGATCAGCCGAGGGCAGGAACCTACGAGCAGTACTTC
CATSRDQPRAGTYEQYF
>TRBV4-1|once|-|TRBJ2-3
TGCGCCAGCAGCCAAGACGGAGATACGCAGTATTTT
CASSQDGDTQYF
>TRBV2|-|TRBD1|TRBJ2-7
TGTGCCAGCGGAGGGAGACAGGGGAACGAGCAGTACTTC
CASGGRQGNEQYF
>TRBV2|-|-|TRBJ1-4
TGTGCCAGCACCCCGGCCGGGACGGGAAATGAAAAACTGTTTTTT
CASTPAGTGNEKLFF
>TRBV6-1|-|-|TRBJ1-2
TGTGCCAGCAGTGAATGGGACGGCGTGGATGGCTACACCTTC
CASSEWDGVDGYTF
>TRBV29-1|-|-|TRBJ2-7
TGCAGCGTTGTGGTGGGACCCTACGAGCAGTACTTC
CSVVVGPYEQYF
>TRBV7-3|-|-|TRBJ1-1
TGTGCCAGCAGCTTAACGGGGGCCACTGAAGCTTTCTTT
CASSLTGATEAFF
>TRBV29-1|-|-|TRBJ2-7
TGCAGCGTTGAAGGAAACAGTTACTACGAGCAGTACTTC
CSVEGNSYYEQYF
>TRBV12-3/TRBV12-4|once|-|TRBJ2-1
TGTGCCAGCAGTTTAGGGGTGAGGGAGCAGTTCTTC
CASSLGVREQFF
>TRBV5-1|-|-|TRBJ1-2
TGCGCCAGCAGCTTAGCGGGGCGGCCACTTTCCGTTCGGGGTCTCTATGGCTACACCTTC
CASSLAGRPLSVRGLYGYTF
>TRBV6-5|-|-|TRBJ1-5
TGTGCCAGCAGTATCAGGGGTAATCAGCCCCAGCATTTT
CASSIRGNQPQHF
>TRBV18|-|TRBD1|TRBJ2-3
TGTGCCAGCTCACCCACAGGGGTCAGCACAGATACGCAGTATTTT
CASSPTGVSTDTQYF
>TRBV2|-|TRBD2|TRBJ2-1
TGTGCCAGCCGTCTGGGACTAGCGGGAGACCCCTACAATGAGCAGTTCTTC
CASRLGLAGDPYNEQFF
>TRBV4-1|-|TRBD2|TRBJ2-7
TGCGCCAGCAGCCCCCGACTAGCGGGAGGGCCGGGGGAGCAGTACTTC
CASSPRLAGGPGEQYF
>TRBV6-5|-|TRBD1|TRBJ1-6
TGTGCCAGCAGTCCCGGGACAGGGGGCAGGACACCCCTCCACTTT
CASSPGTGGRTPLHF
>TRBV5-1|once|-|TRBJ2-1
TGCGCCAGCAGCTTGACGGGAAAAGGGTCCTACAATGAGCAGTTCTTC
CASSLTGKGSYNEQFF